One TCR beta chain is described in this entry. The data stem from a study of shared clonotypes between healthy human individuals. Assay used: immunoSEQ multiplex PCR; TCRdb lists only in-frame clones, some missing. Of approximately 940,000 clones in the sample, more than 75% were seen once. CDR3 length: 14 amino acids. Germline assignment: CDR1 ENHRY and CDR2 SYGVKD. The ends were cut back, 5 bases at V and 4 bases at J, with 14 bases in the middle. The V call is TRBV10-3, the J call TRBJ2-5; D may be TRBD1 (5 bases). Source material: memory CD4+ T cells sorted from blood. This sample's subset: CD45RA-negative fraction. The receptor was isolated from a man aged 18-30 years in good health. For the CDR3, the DNA is TGTGCCATCAGTCGACAGAGTCAGGGAGAGACCCAGTACTTC. The encoded protein is CAISRQSQGETQYF.